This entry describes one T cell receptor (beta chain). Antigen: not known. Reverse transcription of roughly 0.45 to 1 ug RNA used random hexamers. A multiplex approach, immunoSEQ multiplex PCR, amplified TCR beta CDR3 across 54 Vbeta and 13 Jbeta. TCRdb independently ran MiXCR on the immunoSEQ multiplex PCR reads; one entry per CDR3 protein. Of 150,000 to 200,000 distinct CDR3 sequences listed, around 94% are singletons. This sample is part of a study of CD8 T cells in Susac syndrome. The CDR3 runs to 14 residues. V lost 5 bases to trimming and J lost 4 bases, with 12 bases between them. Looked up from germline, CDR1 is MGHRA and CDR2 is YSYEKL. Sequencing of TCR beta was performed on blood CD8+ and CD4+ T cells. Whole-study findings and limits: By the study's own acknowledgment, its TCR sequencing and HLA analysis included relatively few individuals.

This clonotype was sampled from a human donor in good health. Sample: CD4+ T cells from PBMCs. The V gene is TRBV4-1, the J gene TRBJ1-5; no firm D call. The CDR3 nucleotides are TGCGCCAGCAGCTCTCGCCCTGGGAATCAGCCCCAGCATTTT. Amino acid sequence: CASSSRPGNQPQHF.